This T cell receptor (beta chain) was sequenced during a study of blood T cell repertoires in COVID-19. About the research overall: Sources were T cells, B-cell-depleted T cells, or PBMCs; the material itself was cDNA or gDNA.

V was trimmed by 3 bases and J by 7 bases, leaving 14 bases between them. The CDR3 has 15 amino acids. Looked up from germline, CDR1 is SGHDT and CDR2 is YYEEEE. Repertoires were generated with immunoSEQ multiplex PCR, while TCRdb's copy carries only in-frame clones and drops some. The sample lists 130,000 or so clones, 88% occurring once. The genes are TRBV5-6 and TRBJ1-6, with D uncertain. The sequenced sample consisted of peripheral blood. The clonotype was recovered from a human donor with COVID-19, enrolled during active disease. The donor label of this sample is uncertain. The CDR3 bases are TGTGCCAGCAGCTGGCGGGTGCCCTCCAATTCACCCCTCCACTTT. Translation: CASSWRVPSNSPLHF. Supplemented by reference TRBV5-6 and TRBJ1-6, the full variable domain reads DAGVTQSPTHLIKTRGQQVTLRCSPKSGHDTVSWYQQALGQGPQFIFQYYEEEERQRGNFPDRFSGHQFPNYSSELNVNALLLGDSALYLCASSWRVPSNSPLHFGNGTRLTVT.